This record looks at one T cell receptor beta chain sequence and its context. This clonotype was picked up many times. It has no known antigen specificity. The sample holds no much larger clone one base away, and base qualities are not on file. The library was obtained by RT-PCR. Instrument used: Illumina MiSeq. The public reads were quality trimmed at Q25 with fastp and then assembled into clones with MiXCR by TCRdb, keeping productive beta chains. Each CDR3 protein gets just one entry, which takes the most common genes and DNA from the rows behind it. This sample is represented by hundreds of thousands of distinct CDR3 sequences; more than 13% of them were singletons. In total, the top ten clones hold 3.6% of the sample. The sample is drawn from a study (dated by TCRdb to about 2016). From its cysteine to its phenylalanine, the CDR3 spans 11 amino acids. This entry keeps only the CDR3 DNA: 33 bases, framed from base 1. CDR1 MNHEY and CDR2 SVGAGI were looked up in the germline V gene. V is trimmed back by 5 bases and J by 10 bases, and the junction contains 3 bases that no gene match accounts for.

The source material was memory CD4+ T cells from blood. Recombination linked TRBV6-5 to TRBJ1-1, with 8 junctional bases fitting TRBD1. The TCR comes from a female donor in good health, serving as a healthy control. The nucleotide sequence is TGTGCCAGCAGTCCAGGGGGCCGAGCTTTCTTT. The encoded protein is CASSPGGRAFF.